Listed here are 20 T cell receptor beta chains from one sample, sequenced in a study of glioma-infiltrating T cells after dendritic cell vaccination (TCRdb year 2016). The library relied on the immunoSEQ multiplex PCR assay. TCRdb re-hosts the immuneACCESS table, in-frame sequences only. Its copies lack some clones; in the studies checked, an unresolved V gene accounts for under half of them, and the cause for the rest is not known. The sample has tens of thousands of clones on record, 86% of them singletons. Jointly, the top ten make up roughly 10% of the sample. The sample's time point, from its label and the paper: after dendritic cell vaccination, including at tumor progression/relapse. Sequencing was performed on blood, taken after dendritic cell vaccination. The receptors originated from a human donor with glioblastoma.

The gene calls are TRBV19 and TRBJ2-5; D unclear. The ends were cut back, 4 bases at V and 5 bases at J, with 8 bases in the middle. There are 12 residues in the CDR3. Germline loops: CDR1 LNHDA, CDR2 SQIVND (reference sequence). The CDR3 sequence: CASSNPRETQYF. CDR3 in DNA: TGTGCCAGTAGTAACCCGAGGGAGACCCAGTACTTC.

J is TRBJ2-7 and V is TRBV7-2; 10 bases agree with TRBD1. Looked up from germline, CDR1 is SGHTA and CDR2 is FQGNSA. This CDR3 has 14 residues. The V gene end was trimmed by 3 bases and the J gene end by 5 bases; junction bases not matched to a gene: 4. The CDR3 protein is CASSFPGQGNEQYF. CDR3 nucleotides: TGTGCCAGCAGCTTCCCGGGACAGGGGAACGAGCAGTACTTC.

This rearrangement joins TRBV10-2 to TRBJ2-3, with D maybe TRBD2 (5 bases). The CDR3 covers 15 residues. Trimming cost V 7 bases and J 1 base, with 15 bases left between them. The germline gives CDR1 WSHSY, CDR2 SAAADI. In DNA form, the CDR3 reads TGCGCCAGCACTGACCTCGGGGAACGCACAGATACGCAGTATTTT. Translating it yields CASTDLGERTDTQYF.

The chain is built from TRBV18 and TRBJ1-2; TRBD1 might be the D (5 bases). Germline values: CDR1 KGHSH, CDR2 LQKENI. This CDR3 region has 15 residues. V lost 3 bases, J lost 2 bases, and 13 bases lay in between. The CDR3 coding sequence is TGTGCCAGCTCACCCCTACGGGGGAGGAACTATGGCTACACCTTC. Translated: CASSPLRGRNYGYTF. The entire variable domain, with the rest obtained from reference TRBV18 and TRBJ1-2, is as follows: NAGVMQNPRHLVRRRGQEARLRCSPMKGHSHVYWYRQLPEEGLKFMVYLQKENIIDESGMPKERFSAEFPKEGPSILRIQQVVRGDSAAYFCASSPLRGRNYGYTFGSGTRLTVV.

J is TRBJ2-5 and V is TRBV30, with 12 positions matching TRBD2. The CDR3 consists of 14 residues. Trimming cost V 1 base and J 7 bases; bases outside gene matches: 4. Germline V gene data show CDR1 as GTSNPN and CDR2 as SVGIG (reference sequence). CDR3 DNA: TGTGCCTGGAGTGCTCTAGCGGGGGGGCGGACCCAGTACTTC. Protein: CAWSALAGGRTQYF.

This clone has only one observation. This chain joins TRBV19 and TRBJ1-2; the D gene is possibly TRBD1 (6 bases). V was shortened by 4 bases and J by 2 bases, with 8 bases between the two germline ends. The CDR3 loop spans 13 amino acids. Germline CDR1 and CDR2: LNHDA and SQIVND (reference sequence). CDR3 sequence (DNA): TGTGCCAGTAGTAAACAGGGAAACTATGGCTACACCTTC. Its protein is CASSKQGNYGYTF.

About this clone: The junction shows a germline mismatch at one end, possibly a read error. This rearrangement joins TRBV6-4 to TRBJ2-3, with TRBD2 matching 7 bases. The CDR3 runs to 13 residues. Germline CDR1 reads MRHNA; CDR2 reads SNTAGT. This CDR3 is CASSAASGDAQYF. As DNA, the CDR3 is TGTGCCAGCAGTGCGGCTAGCGGAGATGCGCAGTATTTT.

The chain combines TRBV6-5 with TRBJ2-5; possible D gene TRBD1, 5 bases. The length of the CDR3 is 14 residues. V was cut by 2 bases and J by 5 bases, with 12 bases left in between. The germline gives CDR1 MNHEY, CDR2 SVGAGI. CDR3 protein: CASSYTQGPETQYF. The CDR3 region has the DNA TGTGCCAGCAGTTACACCCAGGGTCCGGAGACCCAGTACTTC.

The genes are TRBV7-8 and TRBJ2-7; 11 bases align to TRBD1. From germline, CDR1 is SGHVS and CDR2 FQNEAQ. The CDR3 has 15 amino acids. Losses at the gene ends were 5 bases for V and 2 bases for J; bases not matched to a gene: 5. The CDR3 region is CASSPRTGGAYEQYF. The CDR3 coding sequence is TGTGCCAGCAGCCCGAGGACAGGGGGCGCCTACGAGCAGTACTTC.

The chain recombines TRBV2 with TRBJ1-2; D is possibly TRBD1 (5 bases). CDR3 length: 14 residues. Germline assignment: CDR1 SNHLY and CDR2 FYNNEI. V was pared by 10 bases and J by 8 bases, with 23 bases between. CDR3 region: CAIYLRDSGGGYTF. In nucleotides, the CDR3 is TGTGCCATTTACCTGAGGGATTCCGGGGGAGGCTACACCTTC.

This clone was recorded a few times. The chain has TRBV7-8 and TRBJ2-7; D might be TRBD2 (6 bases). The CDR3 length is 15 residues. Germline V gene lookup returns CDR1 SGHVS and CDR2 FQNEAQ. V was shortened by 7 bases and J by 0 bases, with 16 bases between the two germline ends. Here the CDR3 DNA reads TGTGCCAGCACCGGGGCGGAGGGCAGCTCCTACGAGCAGTACTTC. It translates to CASTGAEGSSYEQYF.

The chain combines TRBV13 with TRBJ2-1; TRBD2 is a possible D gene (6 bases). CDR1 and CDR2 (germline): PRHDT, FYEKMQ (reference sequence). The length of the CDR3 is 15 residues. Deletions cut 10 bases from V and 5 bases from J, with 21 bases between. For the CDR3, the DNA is TGTGCCAACAGAAAACCGGGACTCCAGGACAATGAGCAGTTCTTC. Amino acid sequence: CANRKPGLQDNEQFF.

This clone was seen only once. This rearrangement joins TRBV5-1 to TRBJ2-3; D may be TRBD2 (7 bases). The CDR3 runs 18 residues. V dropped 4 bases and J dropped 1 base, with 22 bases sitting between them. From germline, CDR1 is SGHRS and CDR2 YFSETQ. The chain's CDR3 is CASSRTGTAGVGTDTQYF. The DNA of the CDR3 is TGCGCCAGCAGCCGTACAGGGACCGCGGGAGTGGGCACAGATACGCAGTATTTT.

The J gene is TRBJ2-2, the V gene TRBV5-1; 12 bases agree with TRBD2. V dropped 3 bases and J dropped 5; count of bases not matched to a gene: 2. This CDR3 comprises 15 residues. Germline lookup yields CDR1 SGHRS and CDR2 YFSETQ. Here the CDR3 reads CASSSGTSGTGELFF. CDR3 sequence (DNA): TGCGCCAGCAGCTCCGGGACTAGCGGGACCGGGGAGCTGTTTTTT.

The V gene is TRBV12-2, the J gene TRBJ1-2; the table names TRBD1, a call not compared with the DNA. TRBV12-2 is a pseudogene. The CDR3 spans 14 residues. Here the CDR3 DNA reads TGTGCAAGTCGCTCAGACAGGTCTAACTATGGCTACACCTTC. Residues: CASRSDRSNYGYTF.

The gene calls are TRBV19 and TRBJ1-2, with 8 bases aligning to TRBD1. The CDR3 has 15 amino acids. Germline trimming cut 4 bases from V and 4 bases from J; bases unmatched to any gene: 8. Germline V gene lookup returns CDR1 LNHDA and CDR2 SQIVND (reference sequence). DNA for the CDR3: TGTGCCAGTAGTACCAAACAGGGGGTAGGCTATGGCTACACCTTC. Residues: CASSTKQGVGYGYTF.

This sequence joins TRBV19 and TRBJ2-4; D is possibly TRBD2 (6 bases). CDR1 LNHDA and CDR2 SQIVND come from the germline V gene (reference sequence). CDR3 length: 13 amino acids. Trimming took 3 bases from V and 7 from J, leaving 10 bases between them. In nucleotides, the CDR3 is TGTGCCAGTAGTATCGGCGCGGGGAACATTCAGTACTTC. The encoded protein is CASSIGAGNIQYF.

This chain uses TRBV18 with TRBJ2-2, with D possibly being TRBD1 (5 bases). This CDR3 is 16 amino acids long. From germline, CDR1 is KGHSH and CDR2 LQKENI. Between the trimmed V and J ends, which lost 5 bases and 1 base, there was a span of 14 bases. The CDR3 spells CASSYPQGLNTGELFF. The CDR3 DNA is TGTGCCAGCTCATATCCGCAGGGTCTGAACACCGGGGAGCTGTTTTTT.

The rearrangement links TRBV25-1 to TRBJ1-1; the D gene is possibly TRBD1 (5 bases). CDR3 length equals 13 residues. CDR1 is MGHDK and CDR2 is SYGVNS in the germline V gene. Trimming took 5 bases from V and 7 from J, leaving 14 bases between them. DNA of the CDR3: TGTGCCAGCAGTTTGGGGGGGGAAAGTGAAGCTTTCTTT. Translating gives CASSLGGESEAFF.

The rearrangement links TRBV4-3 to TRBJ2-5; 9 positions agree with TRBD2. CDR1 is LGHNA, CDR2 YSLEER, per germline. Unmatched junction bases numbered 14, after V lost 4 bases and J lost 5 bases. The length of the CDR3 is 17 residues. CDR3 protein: CASSPSLGGGAVETQYF. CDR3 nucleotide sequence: TGCGCCAGCAGCCCATCTCTGGGCGGGGGGGCCGTTGAGACCCAGTACTTC.